These 31 T cell receptor beta chains were sequenced from one sample in a study of T-cell reconstitution after alpha-beta-depleted transplantation in children (dated by TCRdb to the mid-2010s). Reading the label with the study, this specimen's treatment or condition is: allogeneic hematopoietic cell transplantation with graft depleted of TCRalphabeta T cells and CD19 B cells. The receptor library was made with PCR. The listed sequencing device is Illumina HiSeq 2500. TCR library preparation used molecular barcoding, with unique molecular identifiers applied to normalize quantification of the TCRbeta repertoire. TCRdb reran the public reads through fastp at Q25 and MiXCR, keeping productive beta chains. Here each entry gathers all rows of one CDR3 protein and keeps the most common genes and DNA. The sample table contains about 300,000 distinct CDR3 sequences; only one count was recorded for 10% of them. Around 7.6% of the sample comes from the top ten.

The material was PBMCs, obtained before TCRalphabeta/CD19-depleted stem cell transplant. Receptor source: a boy younger than two with acute myeloid leukemia, due to receive a stem cell transplant.

At least ten counts were recorded for this clonotype. The rearrangement links TRBV28 to TRBJ1-6; 7 bases are shared with TRBD1. The V gene end was trimmed by 1 base and the J gene end by 7 bases; junction bases not matched to a gene: 7. Germline V gene data show CDR1 as MDHEN and CDR2 as SYDVKM. This CDR3 has 16 residues. The CDR3 DNA sequence: TGTGCCAGCAGTTTATACCGGACAGGCCCCAATTCACCCCTCCACTTT. This encodes CASSLYRTGPNSPLHF.

This clonotype was seen more than once but under ten times. The CDR3 coding sequence is TGCAGTGCGGGACTAGCGGGGGTCCCAGGACCTCAAAACATTCAGTACTTC. The encoded protein is CSAGLAGVPGPQNIQYF. V is TRBV20-1 and J is TRBJ2-4, with 14 bases identical to TRBD2. The germline CDR1 and CDR2 sequences are DFQATT and SNEGSKA (reference sequence). The ends lost 6 bases at V and 5 bases at J; junction bases unmatched: 12. The CDR3 consists of 17 residues.

Ten or more counts support this clonotype. The V and J genes are TRBV27 and TRBJ1-1, with TRBD1 as a possible D gene (5 bases). Germline V gene data show CDR1 as MNHEY and CDR2 as SMNVEV (reference sequence). The CDR3 has 13 residues. V shed 7 bases and J shed 3 bases, with 12 bases lying between them. CDR3 loop: CASTQRGYTEAFF. Written as DNA, the CDR3 is TGTGCCAGCACCCAAAGGGGTTACACTGAAGCTTTCTTT.

This clonotype was observed many times. This sequence joins TRBV10-3 and TRBJ2-7; D may be TRBD1 (5 bases). The CDR3 has 16 amino acids. Germline V gene sequence: CDR1 ENHRY, CDR2 SYGVKD. V was shortened by 0 bases and J by 0 bases, with 12 bases between the two germline ends. The CDR3 sequence: CAISESATVSSYEQYF. DNA for the CDR3: TGTGCCATCAGTGAGTCTGCGACAGTTTCCTCCTACGAGCAGTACTTC.

In its sample, this clonotype was seen many times. The rearrangement joins TRBV12-3 or TRBV12-4 to TRBJ2-3, with D possibly matching TRBD2 (5 bases). V was trimmed by 6 bases and J by 1 base, leaving 11 bases between them. The length of the CDR3 is 14 residues. CDR3 sequence reads: CASSPDWGTDTQYF. The CDR3 nucleotides read TGTGCCAGCAGCCCGGACTGGGGCACAGATACGCAGTATTTT.

A remark on this clonotype: It may be a read error: a sequence one base away is much more abundant. This sequence joins TRBV6-5 and TRBJ2-2; D not resolved. Germline CDR1 and CDR2: MNHEY and SVGAGI. V lost 0 bases and J 3 bases, leaving 8 bases between the germline ends. This CDR3 is 15 amino acids long. The CDR3 loop is CASSYSDAHTGELFF. The CDR3 DNA reads TGTGCCAGCAGTTACTCGGACGCCCACACCGGGGAGCTGTTTTTT.

This clonotype was seen a few times. The chain joins TRBV11-2 to TRBJ1-4; D not resolved. CDR1 and CDR2 from the germline V gene are SGHAT and FQNNGV. The CDR3 spans 12 residues. The V end lost 9 bases, the J end lost 8 bases, and 13 bases lay between the germline ends. In DNA, the CDR3 is TGTGCCAGTTCAGTAACTGGGGAAAAACTGTTTTTT. Translated: CASSVTGEKLFF.

This clonotype was detected many times. The chain carries TRBV28 and TRBJ2-7; D is perhaps TRBD1 (6 bases). Trimming took 3 bases from V and 6 from J, leaving 12 bases between them. Per germline, CDR1 MDHEN and CDR2 SYDVKM. The CDR3 runs 13 residues. CDR3 region: CASSFWGLREQYF. Written as DNA, the CDR3 is TGTGCCAGCAGTTTCTGGGGGCTACGCGAGCAGTACTTC.

This clonotype occurred many times. Relative to the germline gene, one junction end is altered; a read error may explain this. V is TRBV29-1 and J is TRBJ1-2; 7 bases match TRBD1. CDR3 length equals 12 residues. Germline lookup yields CDR1 SQVTM and CDR2 ANQGSEA. The CDR3 DNA reads TGCAGCGTGGGACAGACTCTCTATGACTACACCTTC. This sequence encodes CSVGQTLYDYTF.

This clonotype occurred many times. This chain connects TRBV2 to TRBJ2-5; the D is unclear. The germline CDR1 and CDR2 sequences are SNHLY and FYNNEI. V was pared by 7 bases and J by 5 bases, with 14 bases between. The CDR3 consists of 13 residues. The CDR3 sequence: CASNLSEMETQYF. CDR3 nucleotide sequence: TGTGCCAGCAACCTATCGGAGATGGAGACCCAGTACTTC.

This clonotype was found many times. The chain carries TRBV25-1 and TRBJ1-1; perhaps TRBD1 as D (5 bases). In germline, CDR1 is MGHDK, CDR2 SYGVNS. The CDR3 contains 15 residues. V lost 0 bases and J lost 1, with 9 bases in between. The CDR3 is CASSEYGRGNTEAFF. Here the CDR3 DNA reads TGTGCCAGCAGTGAATATGGTAGGGGGAACACTGAAGCTTTCTTT.

This clonotype showed up many times. The chain links TRBV7-9 to TRBJ2-7; D is unclear. V lost 3 bases and J lost 2, with 8 bases in between. The CDR3 length is 13 residues. The germline gives CDR1 SEHNR, CDR2 FQNEAQ (reference sequence). The CDR3 protein is CASSLGFPYEQYF. The CDR3 DNA reads as TGTGCCAGCAGCTTGGGTTTCCCCTACGAGCAGTACTTC.

This clonotype has at least ten counts. The chain links TRBV25-1 to TRBJ2-1; D remains ambiguous. V was shortened by 5 bases and J by 5 bases, with 16 bases between the two germline ends. Germline loops: CDR1 MGHDK, CDR2 SYGVNS. CDR3 length: 15 residues. The CDR3 is CASSPRTTTDNEQFF. The CDR3 coding sequence is TGTGCCAGCAGTCCTCGTACAACAACTGACAATGAGCAGTTCTTC. Full variable domain (remainder filled in from reference TRBV25-1 and TRBJ2-1): EADIYQTPRYLVIGTGKKITLECSQTMGHDKMYWYQQDPGMELHLIHYSYGVNSTEKGDLSSESTVSRIRTEHFPLTLESARPSHTSQYLCASSPRTTTDNEQFFGPGTRLTVL.

This clonotype has a handful of counts. This chain joins TRBV7-9 and TRBJ1-1; 7 nucleotides line up with TRBD1. Losses at the gene ends were 10 bases for V and 2 bases for J; bases not matched to a gene: 7. The germline V gene has CDR1 SEHNR and CDR2 FQNEAQ (reference sequence). The CDR3 sequence is 13 residues long. This chain's CDR3 is CATRRQGNTEAFF. In DNA form, the CDR3 reads TGTGCCACCCGACGACAGGGCAACACTGAAGCTTTCTTT.

In its sample, this clonotype was seen many times. The rearrangement links TRBV6-6 to TRBJ1-2, with 7 bases lining up with TRBD1. The junction had 7 bases not matched to a gene; V was cut back by 7 bases and J by 8 bases. The V gene's germline CDR1 is MNHNY and CDR2 SVGAGI (reference sequence). CDR3 size: 12 residues. The CDR3, as DNA: TGTGCCAGCACCAGGGGGGGTGAAGGCTACACCTTC. The encoded protein is CASTRGGEGYTF.

This clonotype was recorded at least ten times. This sequence joins TRBV29-1 and TRBJ2-7; D is possibly TRBD1 or TRBD2 (5 bases each). The V and J ends lost 4 bases and 4 bases respectively, with 8 bases between them. Germline V lookup: CDR1 SQVTM, CDR2 ANQGSEA. The CDR3 contains 11 residues. The CDR3 coding sequence is TGCAGCGTTGGGGGGATTTACGAGCAGTACTTC. Its protein is CSVGGIYEQYF.

At least ten counts were recorded for this clonotype. The chain has TRBV29-1 and TRBJ2-1; D is undetermined. Trimming took off 5 bases at V and 0 bases at J, with 14 bases between the two ends. This CDR3 has 15 residues. Germline-derived CDR1 and CDR2 are SQVTM and ANQGSEA. CDR3 sequence: CSVYLLFISYNEQFF. The CDR3 DNA reads TGCAGCGTTTATTTACTCTTCATCTCCTACAATGAGCAGTTCTTC.

This clonotype was observed many times. The chain combines TRBV20-1 with TRBJ2-1; 11 positions agree with TRBD2. This CDR3 region has 15 residues. The V segment lost 0 bases and the J segment 4 bases; nucleotides outside the gene matches: 2. Per germline, CDR1 DFQATT and CDR2 SNEGSKA (reference sequence). Here the CDR3 DNA reads TGCAGTGCTAGAGACTGGACTAGCGGGTACAATGAGCAGTTCTTC. This sequence encodes CSARDWTSGYNEQFF.

As concerns this clonotype: Being one base from a much bigger clone, this may be a read error. The rearrangement uses TRBV10-3 and TRBJ2-7; D is unresolved. Germline values: CDR1 ENHRY, CDR2 SYGVKD. This CDR3 comprises 11 residues. CDR3 sequence: CATSERRKSFF. As DNA, the CDR3 is TGTGCCACCAGTGAGAGAAGGAAATCATTCTTC.

This clonotype was found a few times. CDR3 region: CASSYRQETQYF. CDR3 nucleotide sequence: TGTGCCAGCAGTTACCGTCAAGAGACCCAGTACTTC. This chain connects TRBV6-2 or TRBV6-3 to TRBJ2-5, with unresolved D. The CDR3 contains 12 residues. The V and J ends lost 2 bases and 2 bases respectively, with 3 bases between them. Germline V lookup: CDR1 MNHEY, CDR2 SVGEGT.

This clonotype was seen ten or more times. The chain couples TRBV7-3 to TRBJ2-1; D not certain. The CDR3 has 16 residues. Trimming cost V 5 bases and J 0 bases, with 14 bases left between them. The germline CDR1 and CDR2 sequences are SGHTA and FQGTGA. The CDR3 DNA reads TGTGCCAGCAGCCCCCGCCGTCCGAGCTCCTACAATGAGCAGTTCTTC. Translation gives CASSPRRPSSYNEQFF.

The chain uses TRBV7-9 and TRBJ2-7, with unresolved D. The germline V gene encodes CDR1 SEHNR and CDR2 FQNEAQ (reference sequence). Trimming left V 4 bases short and J 6 bases short, with 7 bases between. The CDR3 has 11 residues. This CDR3 reads CASSSSREQYF. Here the CDR3 DNA reads TGTGCCAGCAGCTCCTCCCGCGAGCAGTACTTC.

The chain uses TRBV5-5 and TRBJ2-3, with a tentative D call TRBD1 (6 bases). V lost 4 bases to trimming and J lost 2 bases, with 14 bases between them. Germline CDR1 SGHKS, CDR2 YYEKEE (reference sequence). The CDR3 is 15 amino acids. Here the CDR3 DNA reads TGTGCCAGCAGCCCGGGGACATCGTCCACAGATACGCAGTATTTT. This gives the protein CASSPGTSSTDTQYF.

In this sample, this clonotype turned up many times. J is TRBJ2-1 and V is TRBV12-3 or TRBV12-4; D call uncertain. The V end lost 6 bases, the J end lost 8 bases, and 8 bases lay between the germline ends. The CDR3 is made up of 11 amino acids. The CDR3 nucleotides read TGTGCCAGCAGCCCATTGGATGAGCAGTTCTTC. It translates to CASSPLDEQFF.

Ten or more counts support this clonotype. V gene TRBV15 combines with J gene TRBJ1-2; weak D call: TRBD1 (5 bases). The V end lost 5 bases, the J end lost 8 bases, and 15 bases lay between the germline ends. The V gene's germline CDR1 is LNHNV and CDR2 YYDKDF (reference sequence). CDR3 length: 13 residues. CDR3 bases: TGTGCCACCAGCTTTCTGGGACTGCGGGGCTACACCTTC. It is translated as CATSFLGLRGYTF.

The sample holds many counts of this clonotype. This chain joins TRBV4-3 and TRBJ2-3; D gene ambiguous. This CDR3 has 16 residues. CDR1 and CDR2 from the germline V gene are LGHNA and YSLEER. With 5 bases removed from V and 2 bases from J, the gap between germline ends came to 17 bases. The CDR3 region has the DNA TGCGCCAGCAGCTCGCTAGGCCGGGTCCTCACAGATACGCAGTATTTT. It yields the protein CASSSLGRVLTDTQYF.

This clonotype came up many times. The V call is TRBV2, the J call TRBJ2-1, with TRBD1 identical over 7 bases. The CDR3 is 12 residues long. V trimming: 5 bases; J trimming: 10 bases; junction bases outside the gene matches: 5. Germline V gene data show CDR1 as SNHLY and CDR2 as FYNNEI. The CDR3 DNA is TGTGCCAGCAGTATCCAGGGACAGGAGCAGTTCTTC. Translation: CASSIQGQEQFF.

This clonotype was found a few times. This chain connects TRBV29-1 to TRBJ1-5; 9 bases fit TRBD1. V was clipped by 6 bases and J by 4 bases; unmatched bases: 10. This CDR3 is built from 15 residues. Per the germline V gene, CDR1 is SQVTM and CDR2 is ANQGSEA. CDR3 sequence (DNA): TGCAGCGTCGCCACCGGGACAGGGTTTAATCAGCCCCAGCATTTT. The encoded protein is CSVATGTGFNQPQHF.

V is TRBV7-3 and J is TRBJ2-7; 8 nucleotides align to TRBD1. This CDR3 is built from 13 residues. The V gene's germline CDR1 is SGHTA and CDR2 FQGTGA. The V gene end was trimmed by 5 bases and the J gene end by 6 bases; junction bases not matched to a gene: 6. The DNA of the CDR3 is TGTGCCAGCAGCCCCTGGACAGGGTCCGAGCAGTACTTC. Its translation: CASSPWTGSEQYF.

This clonotype was recorded many times. This chain connects TRBV29-1 to TRBJ2-5, with 9 nucleotides matching TRBD2. Trimming removed 3 bases from V and 2 bases from J; junction bases left unmatched: 7. This CDR3 spans 15 amino acids. In germline, CDR1 is SQVTM, CDR2 ANQGSEA. CDR3 region: CSVEEWREGQETQYF. CDR3 sequence (DNA): TGCAGCGTTGAGGAATGGCGGGAGGGACAAGAGACCCAGTACTTC.

This clonotype was detected ten times or more. This chain joins TRBV4-3 and TRBJ2-5, with D unresolved. Germline-derived CDR1 and CDR2 are LGHNA and YSLEER. The CDR3 totals 14 residues. The V and J ends lost 0 bases and 5 bases respectively, with 10 bases between them. CDR3 coding DNA: TGCGCCAGCAGCCAAGAAGGCTACTGGGAGACCCAGTACTTC. Protein product: CASSQEGYWETQYF.